The 29 T cell receptor beta chains below come from one sample, sequenced in a study of identical twins. Each CDR3 protein is one row after TCRdb ran MiXCR on the 5' RACE reads. The data show 1.5 million to 2 million distinct CDR3 sequences, more than 30% seen once. Material: cord blood. These TCRs come from a newborn girl in good health.

This clonotype was observed a few times. This chain uses TRBV11-2 with TRBJ1-2; the D gene is possibly TRBD1 (6 bases). V lost 4 bases, J lost 5 bases, and 17 bases lay in between. CDR3 size: 15 residues. The germline V gene has CDR1 SGHAT and CDR2 FQNNGV. CDR3 sequence reads: CASSSPAGAGYGYTF. For the CDR3, the DNA is TGTGCCAGCAGCTCCCCCGCAGGGGCGGGTTATGGCTACACCTTC.

Regarding this clonotype: A junction end diverges from the germline sequence, so it may reflect a read error. The chain carries TRBV7-6 and TRBJ2-3; the match to TRBD1 covers 9 bases. Germline loops: CDR1 SGHVS, CDR2 FNYEAQ. The CDR3 covers 13 residues. The CDR3 sequence is CASSTGGTDMQYF. In nucleotides, the CDR3 is TGTGCCAGCAGCACAGGGGGCACAGATATGCAGTATTTT. Full variable domain (missing parts from reference TRBV7-6 and TRBJ2-3): GAGVSQSPRYKVTKRGQDVALRCDPISGHVSLYWYRQALGQGPEFLTYFNYEAQQDKSGLPNDRFSAERPEGSISTLTIQRTEQRDSAMYRCASSTGGTDMQYFGPGTRLTVL.

V and J are TRBV20-1 and TRBJ2-1, with 12 bases that match TRBD2. Germline CDR1 reads DFQATT; CDR2 reads SNEGSKA (reference sequence). V lost 3 bases, J lost 9 bases, and 9 bases stayed unmatched. This CDR3 region has 15 residues. The CDR3 region is CSASPSGRAYTEQFF. CDR3 DNA sequence: TGCAGTGCTAGCCCTAGCGGGAGGGCCTATACTGAGCAGTTCTTC.

V is TRBV12-3 or TRBV12-4 and J is TRBJ2-4; no firm D call. V shed 7 bases and J shed 0 bases, with 16 bases lying between them. The CDR3 has 16 residues. CDR3 region: CASTVGRSIAKNIQYF. CDR3 sequence (DNA): TGTGCCAGCACCGTCGGGCGGTCGATAGCCAAAAACATTCAGTACTTC.

With respect to this clonotype: A much larger clone differs from this one at a single base, so this may be a read error. The V gene is TRBV20-1, the J gene TRBJ2-1; D might be TRBD2 (6 bases). V dropped 6 bases and J dropped 10 bases, with 13 bases sitting between them. The CDR3 length is 11 residues. Per the germline V gene, CDR1 is DFQATT and CDR2 is SNEGSKA (reference sequence). Here the CDR3 DNA reads TGCAGTGCCCCGGGGACTTACGAGCAGTTCTTC. Translation gives CSAPGTYEQFF.

There are many counts of this clonotype. The CDR3 protein is CATSVATSGVNNEQFF. Here the CDR3 DNA reads TGTGCCACCAGTGTTGCGACTAGCGGGGTGAACAATGAGCAGTTCTTC. The J gene is TRBJ2-1, the V gene TRBV24-1, with 11 bases aligning to TRBD2. Germline CDR1 is KGHDR and CDR2 is SFDVKD. V was clipped by 5 bases and J by 5 bases; unmatched bases: 7. CDR3 length equals 16 residues.

The chain is built from TRBV20-1 and TRBJ2-1; D is unclear. This CDR3 has 14 amino acids. Germline CDR1 and CDR2: DFQATT and SNEGSKA (reference sequence). V lost 1 base and J lost 4, with 11 bases in between. The CDR3 nucleotides read TGCAGTGCTAGAGCCCTGCTTACTTACAATGAGCAGTTCTTC. Translated, it gives CSARALLTYNEQFF.

The chain couples TRBV19 to TRBJ1-2; no clear D gene. The V and J ends lost 7 bases and 10 bases respectively, with 19 bases between them. Germline CDR1 reads LNHDA; CDR2 reads SQIVND (reference sequence). This CDR3 comprises 13 residues. The CDR3 region has the DNA TGTGCCAGTACCGACGAAAGACTGACACCCTACACCTTC. Translating gives CASTDERLTPYTF.

There are a few counts of this clonotype. The J gene is TRBJ1-4, the V gene TRBV15, with 7 bases matching TRBD1. The V gene's germline CDR1 is LNHNV and CDR2 YYDKDF (reference sequence). The CDR3 sequence is 13 residues long. The J segment lost 8 bases and the V segment lost 9 bases, leaving 9 bases of the junction unmatched. The CDR3 sequence: CATLRGAEEKLFF. CDR3 DNA sequence: TGTGCCACTCTCAGGGGGGCAGAAGAAAAACTGTTTTTT.

The chain uses TRBV5-1 and TRBJ2-7; 7 bases map to TRBD2. J gave up 7 bases and V 4 bases, and 14 bases lay outside the gene matches. CDR3 length: 15 residues. The germline V gene has CDR1 SGHRS and CDR2 YFSETQ. The CDR3 sequence: CASSIGLADFNEQYF. The CDR3 DNA reads TGCGCCAGCAGCATTGGGCTAGCGGATTTCAATGAGCAGTACTTC.

V gene TRBV7-9 combines with J gene TRBJ2-7; 13 bases are shared with TRBD2. The CDR3 is 16 amino acids. The V gene's germline CDR1 is SEHNR and CDR2 FQNEAQ (reference sequence). V gave up 3 bases and J gave up 7 bases; unmatched junction bases: 9. For the CDR3, the DNA is TGTGCCAGCAGCTTGGGACTAGCGGGATATTACGGGGAGCAGTACTTC. Encoded protein: CASSLGLAGYYGEQYF.

The CDR3 protein is CASSQPGGLQFF. CDR3 coding DNA: TGTGCCAGCAGCCAACCGGGAGGGCTGCAGTTCTTC. This chain uses TRBV14 with TRBJ2-1; the match to TRBD2 covers 8 bases. The V gene's germline CDR1 is SGHDN and CDR2 FVKESK. The CDR3 runs 12 residues. V trimming: 2 bases; J trimming: 12 bases; junction bases outside the gene matches: 3.

This clonotype appeared a few times. V usage is TRBV4-2 and J usage is TRBJ2-7; no reliable D call. The germline V gene encodes CDR1 LGHNA and CDR2 YNFKEQ. CDR3 size: 12 residues. V lost 5 bases to trimming and J lost 6 bases, with 11 bases between them. Here the CDR3 DNA reads TGTGCCAGCAGCTCGGACGGTCTCGAGCAGTACTTC. It codes for CASSSDGLEQYF.

This clonotype was recorded a few times. The genes are TRBV10-3 and TRBJ2-7, with a weak D call TRBD1 (6 bases). Trimming cost V 2 bases and J 7 bases, with 15 bases left between them. The CDR3 has 14 residues. Germline V gene lookup returns CDR1 ENHRY and CDR2 SYGVKD. The CDR3 is CAISEGAQGMEQYF. CDR3 bases: TGTGCCATCAGTGAGGGTGCGCAGGGGATGGAGCAGTACTTC.

This chain uses TRBV3-1 with TRBJ2-1; no clear D. There are 16 residues in the CDR3. Trimming stripped 1 base from V and 3 bases from J, with 13 bases between. The V gene's germline CDR1 is LGHDT and CDR2 YNNKEL (reference sequence). The DNA for the CDR3 is TGTGCCAGCAGCCAAGGGGGTCCAGGCCACTACAATGAGCAGTTCTTC. Protein product: CASSQGGPGHYNEQFF.

The chain is built from TRBV4-2 and TRBJ2-1; 7 positions match TRBD2. The germline gives CDR1 LGHNA, CDR2 YNFKEQ. This CDR3 contains 16 residues. With 3 bases clipped from V and 8 bases from J, the junction kept 13 bases outside the gene matches. The DNA of the CDR3 is TGTGCCAGCAGCCAGGATCCAGGACTAGTGGTTTATGAGCAGTTCTTC. This translates into CASSQDPGLVVYEQFF.

The chain uses TRBV27 and TRBJ1-5; no reliable D call. The CDR3 totals 13 residues. Trimming took 3 bases from V and 3 from J, leaving 6 bases between them. Per germline, CDR1 MNHEY and CDR2 SMNVEV (reference sequence). The CDR3 is CASSFSYNQPQHF. DNA of the CDR3: TGTGCCAGCAGTTTCTCCTACAATCAGCCCCAGCATTTT.

The V gene is TRBV9, the J gene TRBJ1-2; TRBD1 aligns across 9 bases. The germline gives CDR1 SGDLS, CDR2 YYNGEE. V dropped 4 bases and J dropped 8; count of bases not matched to a gene: 9. The CDR3 extends over 14 amino acids. CDR3: CASSPRTGALGYTF. The CDR3 nucleotides read TGTGCCAGCAGCCCCCGGACAGGGGCACTGGGCTACACCTTC.

The CDR3 protein is CASMRGRAINEQFF. DNA for the CDR3: TGTGCCAGCATGAGGGGGAGGGCCATAAATGAGCAGTTCTTC. This rearrangement joins TRBV27 to TRBJ2-1; D is perhaps TRBD2 (7 bases). V was pared by 7 bases and J by 7 bases, with 17 bases between. The CDR3 contains 14 residues. The germline CDR1 and CDR2 sequences are MNHEY and SMNVEV (reference sequence).

The rearrangement uses TRBV24-1 and TRBJ2-1; unclear D gene. Germline values: CDR1 KGHDR, CDR2 SFDVKD. V was shortened by 2 bases and J by 6 bases, with 10 bases between the two germline ends. The CDR3 extends over 14 amino acids. The CDR3: CATSDWRRGNEQFF. The CDR3 DNA is TGTGCCACCAGTGATTGGCGACGTGGCAATGAGCAGTTCTTC.

This rearrangement joins TRBV4-1 to TRBJ2-7; TRBD1 matches 8 bases. Trimming took 1 base from V and 2 from J; bases not matched to a gene: 10. The CDR3 is 17 residues long. Germline CDR1 and CDR2: MGHRA and YSYEKL. The DNA of the CDR3 is TGCGCCAGCAGCCAAGTAGTTTACGGGACAGGTACCTACGAGCAGTACTTC. Translation gives CASSQVVYGTGTYEQYF.

Only one count was recorded for this clonotype. Given a much more abundant clone one base away, this may be a read error. V usage is TRBV6-5 and J usage is TRBJ1-1; 8 nucleotides line up with TRBD1. Germline values: CDR1 MNHEY, CDR2 SVGAGI. The V segment lost 6 bases and the J segment 4 bases; nucleotides outside the gene matches: 4. The CDR3 is made up of 13 amino acids. The CDR3 DNA sequence: TGTGCCAGCAGCCAGACAGGGGTCACTGAAGCTTTCTTT. Translated, it gives CASSQTGVTEAFF.

This clonotype appeared a single time. V is TRBV7-9 and J is TRBJ1-3; 9 bases match TRBD1. This CDR3 is built from 16 residues. CDR1 is SEHNR and CDR2 is FQNEAQ in the germline V gene (reference sequence). V shed 4 bases, J shed 5 bases, and the junction held 9 bases outside the gene matches. For the CDR3, the DNA is TGTGCCAGCAGCTCCGACTCGGACAGGGGAAGAAACACCATATATTTT. It is translated as CASSSDSDRGRNTIYF.

In this sample, this clonotype turned up many times. The chain carries TRBV21-1 and TRBJ2-3. TRBV21-1 is reported as a pseudogene. This CDR3 contains 12 residues. CDR3 protein: CASSKANNTQYF. The CDR3 nucleotides read TGTGCCAGCAGCAAAGCGAACAATACGCAGTATTTT.

The DNA of the CDR3 is TGTGCCAGCAGCCAGGCCCGGACTAGGAGCGGGCAGTTCTTC. This translates into CASSQARTRSGQFF. V and J are TRBV14 and TRBJ2-1; 7 bases line up with TRBD2. The V gene end was trimmed by 3 bases and the J gene end by 12 bases; junction bases not matched to a gene: 11. CDR1 and CDR2 (germline): SGHDN, FVKESK. This CDR3 has 14 amino acids.

This clonotype was recorded a few times. One end of the junction fails to match germline, which may point to a read error. The rearrangement joins TRBV27 to TRBJ2-4, with TRBD2 identical over 11 bases. This CDR3 spans 13 amino acids. The germline V gene encodes CDR1 MNHEY and CDR2 SMNVEV (reference sequence). CDR3 nucleotide sequence: TGTGCCAGCAGTTTCCAAGGGGGACTAGCGGTTAACTTC. Amino acids: CASSFQGGLAVNF.

V is TRBV6-5 and J is TRBJ2-3, with D unresolved. The CDR3 runs to 14 residues. The germline CDR1 and CDR2 sequences are MNHEY and SVGAGI. Trimming removed 2 bases at V and 0 bases at J, with 6 bases between. This CDR3 is CASSYRYSTDTQYF. The CDR3 DNA is TGTGCCAGCAGTTACAGGTATAGCACAGATACGCAGTATTTT.

This sequence joins TRBV21-1 and TRBJ1-2. TRBV21-1 is described as a pseudogene. The CDR3 has 21 amino acids. Here the CDR3 DNA reads TGTGCCAGCAGCAAACCACGGTGTCGTAACCTGCCTATCGTCCAGATCTATGGCCACACCTTC. This sequence encodes CASSKPRCRNLPIVQIYGHTF.

This clonotype was detected only a few times. The chain has TRBV20-1 and TRBJ1-4; TRBD1 is a possible D gene (5 bases). Per germline, CDR1 DFQATT and CDR2 SNEGSKA (reference sequence). This CDR3 spans 13 amino acids. Between the trimmed V and J ends, which lost 6 bases and 8 bases, there was a span of 16 bases. The CDR3 reads CSAREGSREKLFF. As DNA, the CDR3 is TGCAGTGCCAGGGAGGGGAGCCGAGAAAAACTGTTTTTT.